The sequence of this T cell receptor (beta chain) was determined in a study of cytomegalovirus exposure and HLA in healthy donors (dated by TCRdb to between 2016 and 2019). Describing the broader study: According to an earlier analysis of around 600 of the donors, some 170 million T cells yielded 117 million unique TCR beta sequences and 250 to 350 Gb of sequence data. An early release that covered roughly 600 HLA-typed donors contained around 300 gigabases of sequencing data and about 84 million unique TCR sequences. Of the 350 to 450 genotyped donors, over 65% fell in the genetic ancestry cluster associated with self-reported Caucasian donors. The study aimed to test whether cataloging public T cell receptors could reveal signatures of past pathogen exposure. Using immunosequencing, the study profiled T cell repertoires from around 670 subjects and related those repertoires to cytomegalovirus serostatus. A separate validation cohort of approximately 130 different subjects was used in addition to the approximately 700-subject first cohort. High-throughput TCR immunosequencing, statistical association of individual TCRs with disease status, and machine learning were combined to predict cytomegalovirus infection status. A later analysis re-examined previously published TCR beta repertoires from roughly 720 donors and added high-resolution HLA genotyping to investigate patterns of TCR occurrence. Rather than drawing on any new phenotypic data, the later analysis identified candidate immune exposures from TCR beta sequences and the way those sequences occurred across donors. An earlier analysis of some 500 of the donors used high-throughput TCR beta sequencing to judge whether each TCR beta V gene segment behaved as functional or pseudogenic. Donor age, sex, ethnicity and CMV serostatus were collected together with the repertoire data. In a later genetic analysis, genome-wide SNP genotypes for 398 of the 666 donors were used, and that subset was treated as a discovery cohort. Every repertoire in the discovery cohort had been generated on one and the same sequencing platform. HLA typing covered class I and class II loci at four-digit resolution. The number of typed donors differed by locus: about 620-640 for A, B, C, DRB1 and DQB1; 522 for DQA1; fewer than 610 for DPA1; and some 450 for DPB1. Roughly 5 DR-DQ haplotypes were treated as single units for association and clustering because of strong linkage in the cohort. Among a few hundred genotyped donors of the cohort, an average of around 240,000 unique TCR beta nucleotide sequences were sequenced per donor, 15% to 20% of them non-productive.

Points the paper makes about the study in general: In a later analysis, HLA-associated TCR beta chains were found to be more clonally expanded and to have lower generation probabilities than equally common non-associated chains. A later genetic analysis associated a missense DCLRE1C variant with V-gene and J-gene trimming of TCR beta chains, and an independent cohort replicated the association. A later analysis reported that several top co-occurrence clusters appeared linked to parvovirus B19, influenza, CMV and Epstein-Barr virus. Sequencing depth was assumed to be roughly uniform across donors in the presence/absence analyses, though that assumption may not hold. A group of highly shared sequence variants was considered likely to be a technical artifact of the sequencing pipeline. Only TCR beta chains were sequenced in this cohort, and the absence of alpha or paired-chain data limited detectable features. The earlier analysis of approximately 560 of the donors excluded some 15 rarely observed V segments, including chromosome 9 orphons, because counts were too low. A later analysis associated about 17,000 TCR beta sequences with specific HLA alleles at a false discovery rate of 0.05. The only immune exposure information available for the cohort was CMV serostatus. In an earlier analysis of 500 to 650 of the donors, most TCR beta V segments appeared in productive rearrangements about 87% or about 30% of the time, broadly matching IMGT annotations. HLA typing was unavailable for some donors at each locus, so association tests used only the typed subset. When HLA alleles, especially DR and DQ, strongly co-occurred, attributing TCR associations to individual alleles was difficult. Compared with the approximately 700-donor mean, donors in an Asian-associated ancestry cluster had fewer N-insertions in productive TCRs, according to a later genetic analysis. Linkage disequilibrium might explain the correlated functional status among segregating V segments, but an unknown experimental factor could not be ruled out. It was suggested by the authors that the approach could potentially be generalized to other disease states and immunological phenotypes. According to a later analysis, TCR association rates differed among HLA loci, with DRB1 alleles showing the most associated TCRs and HLA-C alleles showing the fewest. In vitro tests confirmed that a few of the cytomegalovirus-associated TCR beta chains recognize cytomegalovirus antigens. In both the original and validation cohorts, the classifier was reported to diagnose cytomegalovirus status with high specificity and sensitivity. Most TCR sequences were seen in very few donors, while some public TCRs were found in many individuals. In the study, some 160 TCR beta chains were listed as associated with cytomegalovirus. A further reported finding was that TCR beta sequences accurately predicted the HLA-A and HLA-B alleles for most subjects in the first cohort. According to a later analysis, most CMV-associated TCR beta chains appeared to be HLA-restricted, and the HLA associations seemed to be driven largely by CMV exposure. Because the 87-base-pair reads could not distinguish some IMGT-functional V segments, including TRBV6-2 and TRBV6-3, those segments were excluded.

V is shortened by 5 bases, J by 5 bases, and the region joining them spans 13 bases. Sequences MNHEY (CDR1) and SMNVEV (CDR2) are obtained from the germline V gene (reference sequence). Including cysteine and phenylalanine, the CDR3 has 14 amino acids. Of all the DNA, just the CDR3 is kept, 42 bases in frame from base 1. The cohort was made up of about 670 healthy bone marrow donors. All cohort members were sampled while nominally healthy, although unrecorded immune exposures were likely present. The donor tested CMV seronegative and was one of the 352 seronegative cohort members. Each donor provided a peripheral blood sample, and peripheral blood mononuclear cells were used for TCR beta sequencing. The Qiagen DNeasy Blood Extraction Kit was used to extract genomic DNA from the blood cell samples. The method behind the library was the immunoSEQ multiplex PCR assay. For the multiplex PCR, a mixture combining 60 forward primers for TCR Vbeta segments and 13 reverse primers for TCR Jbeta segments was used. A multiplex PCR assay on genomic DNA amplified the CDR3 region of rearranged TCR beta genes. Amplified TCR beta libraries were sequenced as 87-base-pair reads on the Illumina HiSeq System. As for the authors' bioinformatics: A later analysis counted about 80 million unique TCR beta chains across the 700 or so repertoires, and 10 million to 11 million of these chains were shared by at least two donors. A nearest-neighbor algorithm error-corrected the raw reads and collapsed the reads into unique sequences, merging closely related sequences to remove PCR and sequencing errors. Alignment of CDR3 sequences to IMGT reference sequences was used to assign V, D and J gene segments. For a sequence to be retained, a match of at least six nucleotides was required to both a V gene segment and a J gene segment. A rearrangement counted as productive if the CDR3 had no stop codons and remained in frame with V and J, and every other rearrangement counted as non-productive. CDR3 was defined by IMGT convention, running from the second conserved V-encoded cysteine to the conserved J-encoded phenylalanine. The earlier analysis of about 620 of the donors excluded sequences that lacked an unambiguous match to a single V gene segment. An earlier analysis of 587 of the donors classified V segments as functional when productive rearrangements were above 56.7% and as segregating when the standard deviation between donors was above 5%. A statistical classification framework was built for diagnosing cytomegalovirus status from the catalog of TCR beta chain sequences. In a later analysis, V and J genes were assigned by comparing TCR nucleotide sequences against IMGT/GENE-DB human TR gene sequences. The TCRdist pipeline was used in a later analysis to assign CDR3 sequences and most-parsimonious VDJ recombination scenarios. In a later analysis, each TCR beta chain was defined by its CDR3 amino acid sequence together with its V-gene family, and reads without a unique V-gene family were excluded. As a way to deal with suspected cross-contamination and a sequencing artifact, a later analysis dropped hundreds of nucleotide sequences that were highly shared and had low generation probability. A later analysis calculated a clonal expansion index for each public chain from normalized within-repertoire ranks of inferred template counts. In a later analysis, generation probabilities were computed using a VDJ recombination model fitted to out-of-frame rearrangements, and the results were checked against IGoR. In a later analysis, hypergeometric tests were used to score TCR-TCR, TCR-HLA and TCR-CMV co-occurrence, with a repertoire-size bias correction applied to TCR pairs. False discovery rates were estimated in a later analysis by permuting HLA or CMV assignments 20 times. In a later analysis, co-occurring TCRs were grouped using DBSCAN, and TCRdist sequence similarity was added for clustering within HLA-allele-positive subsets. For co-occurrence clustering, repertoires with fewer than 30,000 or more than 120,000 public chains were excluded, along with 5 or 6 repertoires with anomalous nucleotide sharing. In TCRdb, the immuneACCESS table is reduced to in-frame sequences with V and J assigned. These tables do not hold every clone; where another copy was compared, an unresolved V gene accounts for under half, and the others remain unexplained. The V and J calls and the clone size are those of that table, but D and trimming were determined from the DNA. The sample table records about 130,000 clones; over 70% of these occur just once. The top ten hold over 2.5% of the sample.

On this clone: What this receptor recognizes is not known. No much larger clonotype is one base removed from it; base qualities were not supplied.

The sequence was obtained from a woman aged 50 to 60 in good health and CMV-seronegative. Source material: PBMCs. The V gene is TRBV27 and the J gene is TRBJ1-5; tentative D gene TRBD1, with 5 bases matching. The DNA sequence is given as TGTGCCAGCAGTGAGACAGATAAATATCAGCCCCAGCATTTT. Translated, this gives CASSETDKYQPQHF.